Each of the 17 T cell receptor beta chains below was sequenced from the same sample in a study of T cell responses to AZD1222 COVID-19 vaccine. Libraries were prepared by immunoSEQ multiplex PCR; TCRdb keeps only in-frame clonotypes and omits some of them. The sample includes some 91,000 clones, roughly nine tenths of them seen just once. The input for sequencing was peripheral blood, taken on day 0 of AZD1222 vaccination. The receptors shown here come from an adult in good health.

The chain combines TRBV15 with TRBJ2-1; D is possibly TRBD1 (5 bases). V was shortened by 4 bases and J by 9 bases, with 10 bases between the two germline ends. This CDR3 is 12 amino acids long. Germline CDR1 and CDR2: LNHNV and YYDKDF (reference sequence). The CDR3 here is CATSTVRGEQFF. The CDR3 DNA reads TGTGCCACCAGCACAGTAAGGGGTGAGCAGTTCTTC.

The J gene is TRBJ2-1, the V gene TRBV9, with 9 positions matching TRBD2. This CDR3 is 15 amino acids long. Germline CDR1 SGDLS, CDR2 YYNGEE. V was clipped by 0 bases and J by 5 bases; unmatched bases: 3. As DNA, the CDR3 is TGTGCCAGCAGCGTAGGAGCGGGGGGCCACAATGAGCAGTTCTTC. Translated, it gives CASSVGAGGHNEQFF.

This chain uses TRBV30 with TRBJ1-5, with D perhaps TRBD1 (6 bases). CDR3 length equals 16 residues. Trimming removed 3 bases at V and 0 bases at J, with 15 bases between. Germline V lookup: CDR1 GTSNPN, CDR2 SVGIG (reference sequence). The CDR3 DNA sequence: TGTGCCTGGAGGGGGGGGACAATTAATAGCAATCAGCCCCAGCATTTT. Translation gives CAWRGGTINSNQPQHF.

V is TRBV7-2 and J is TRBJ2-7, with TRBD2 as a possible D gene (6 bases). The CDR3 loop spans 15 amino acids. Germline V gene data show CDR1 as SGHTA and CDR2 as FQGNSA. V was shortened by 2 bases and J by 2 bases, with 13 bases between the two germline ends. The CDR3 region is CASSLSSGLPYEQYF. CDR3 DNA sequence: TGTGCCAGCAGCTTAAGTAGCGGTTTACCCTACGAGCAGTACTTC.

The chain recombines TRBV29-1 with TRBJ1-2; 9 nucleotides match TRBD1. The ends lost 6 bases at V and 4 bases at J; junction bases unmatched: 6. The CDR3 is 13 residues long. Germline CDR1 and CDR2: SQVTM and ANQGSEA. CDR3 region: CSVDRGYTYGYTF. In nucleotides, the CDR3 is TGCAGCGTGGACAGGGGCTATACCTATGGCTACACCTTC.

V gene TRBV25-1 combines with J gene TRBJ1-6; D gene ambiguous. This CDR3 comprises 14 residues. Trimming cost V 2 bases and J 6 bases, with 8 bases left between them. CDR1 is MGHDK and CDR2 is SYGVNS in the germline V gene. CDR3 sequence reads: CASSEEVGNSPLHF. The DNA of the CDR3 is TGTGCCAGCAGTGAAGAGGTCGGTAATTCACCCCTCCACTTT.

The chain joins TRBV4-1 to TRBJ1-1, with D unclear. The germline V and J ends were trimmed by 1 base and 4 bases, with 10 bases remaining between them. CDR3 length: 14 residues. The V gene's germline CDR1 is MGHRA and CDR2 YSYEKL. CDR3 residues: CASSQAPSGTEAFF. For the CDR3, the DNA is TGCGCCAGCAGCCAAGCCCCATCTGGCACTGAAGCTTTCTTT.

This clone was observed a single time. This chain connects TRBV4-3 to TRBJ1-5; tentatively, D is TRBD1 (5 bases). Germline V gene sequence: CDR1 LGHNA, CDR2 YSLEER. The CDR3 totals 13 residues. Trimming pared 4 bases from V and 4 bases from J, leaving 8 bases between. The CDR3 sequence: CASSRGENQPQHF. In nucleotides, the CDR3 is TGCGCCAGCAGCCGGGGCGAGAATCAGCCCCAGCATTTT.

The rearrangement joins TRBV6-2 or TRBV6-3 to TRBJ1-5, with D maybe TRBD1 (6 bases). Germline-derived CDR1 and CDR2 are MNHEY and SVGEGT. There are 16 residues in the CDR3. Trimming cost V 5 bases and J 6 bases, with 20 bases left between them. The CDR3 nucleotides are TGTGCCAGCAGTCCATCGGGCGGGGGGGCTAGTCAGCCCCAGCATTTT. Its protein product is CASSPSGGGASQPQHF.

This clone occurred a few times. The V gene is TRBV7-6, the J gene TRBJ1-2; maybe TRBD1 (5 bases). CDR1 is SGHVS, CDR2 FNYEAQ, per germline. The CDR3 sequence is 15 residues long. V lost 4 bases to trimming and J lost 3 bases, with 15 bases between them. The CDR3 DNA reads as TGTGCCAGCAGCTCGCCCGGGGCGGGGGACTATGGCTACACCTTC. It is translated as CASSSPGAGDYGYTF.

This clone was picked up one time. The V gene is TRBV3-1 (or the pseudogene TRBV3-2), the J gene TRBJ1-2; D unresolved. Germline CDR1 is LGHDT and CDR2 is YNNKEL (reference sequence). Trimming took off 2 bases at V and 3 bases at J, with 13 bases between the two ends. CDR3 length: 15 amino acids. The chain's CDR3 is CASSQTPGEDYGYTF. The CDR3 DNA follows: TGTGCCAGCAGCCAAACCCCTGGAGAGGACTATGGCTACACCTTC.

This chain's CDR3 is CASSGDRGFYGYTF. CDR3 nucleotides: TGTGCCAGCAGTGGGGACAGGGGATTCTATGGCTACACCTTC. The V gene is TRBV2, the J gene TRBJ1-2; 10 bases match TRBD1. Germline CDR1 SNHLY, CDR2 FYNNEI. J gave up 4 bases and V 4 bases, and 3 bases lay outside the gene matches. This CDR3 has 14 amino acids.

In this sample, this clone turned up once. V gene TRBV3-1 (or the pseudogene TRBV3-2) combines with J gene TRBJ2-3; the D gene is possibly TRBD1 (7 bases). Trimming took off 4 bases at V and 4 bases at J, with 15 bases between the two ends. There are 15 residues in the CDR3. In germline, CDR1 is LGHDT, CDR2 YNNKEL (reference sequence). Here the CDR3 reads CASSRWRGHSDTQYF. CDR3 coding DNA: TGTGCCAGCAGCCGGTGGAGGGGGCATTCAGATACGCAGTATTTT.

Here the CDR3 DNA reads TGTGCCAGCAGCTTGGGTACTACCTCCTACAATGAGCAGTTCTTC. This encodes CASSLGTTSYNEQFF. The chain recombines TRBV5-8 with TRBJ2-1; unclear D gene. The CDR3 loop spans 15 amino acids. Trimming stripped 0 bases from V and 0 bases from J, with 7 bases between. The germline V gene has CDR1 SGHTS and CDR2 YDEGEE.

On this clone: Other DNA sequences of this sample code for an identical CDR3. The chain combines TRBV9 with TRBJ1-6; perhaps TRBD1 as D (6 bases). The V gene's germline CDR1 is SGDLS and CDR2 YYNGEE. This CDR3 has 15 residues. The V end was cut by 0 bases, the J end by 6 bases, with 10 bases between. The CDR3 loop is CASSVGGQTNSPLHF. The CDR3, as DNA: TGTGCCAGCAGCGTAGGTGGACAGACTAATTCACCCCTCCACTTT. The complete variable domain, with remaining parts taken from reference TRBV9 and TRBJ1-6, reads DSGVTQTPKHLITATGQRVTLRCSPRSGDLSVYWYQQSLDQGLQFLIQYYNGEERAKGNILERFSAQQFPDLHSELNLSSLELGDSALYFCASSVGGQTNSPLHFGNGTRLTVT.

This chain joins TRBV7-9 and TRBJ2-3; possibly TRBD2 for D (6 bases). V gave up 5 bases and J gave up 4 bases, with 16 bases separating them. The CDR3 contains 15 residues. Germline assignment: CDR1 SEHNR and CDR2 FQNEAQ (reference sequence). CDR3 coding DNA: TGTGCCAGCAGCCTCCGGGACGGCGGGGCAGATACGCAGTATTTT. This translates into CASSLRDGGADTQYF.

This clone appeared a few times. The J gene is TRBJ1-6, the V gene TRBV4-1, with D unclear. The CDR3 length is 16 residues. V was clipped by 0 bases and J by 5 bases, with 11 bases between them. Germline assignment: CDR1 MGHRA and CDR2 YSYEKL. DNA of the CDR3: TGCGCCAGCAGCCAAGAGCACGGCCAGAATAATTCACCCCTCCACTTT. This codes for CASSQEHGQNNSPLHF.